There are many counts of the clone carrying this T cell receptor (beta chain). Its target is unknown. The sample originates from a study of T cells in Graves' hyperthyroidism and ophthalmopathy. The CDR3 covers 14 residues. V was shortened by 10 bases and J by 4 bases, with 16 bases between the two germline ends. CDR1 and CDR2 from the germline V gene are SNHLY and FYNNEI. Study findings and constraints: Blood samples included most of the expanded thyroid clonotypes exceeding 0.001. Patients with ophthalmopathy were separated from those with stable hyperthyroidism by a 13 V-J model.

Authors of the study amplified TCR beta CDR3 regions from RNA transcripts. TCR CDR3 underwent first-round RT-PCR with the HTBI primer set. TCRdb recomputed calls from the multiplex PCR reads with MiXCR, one row per CDR3 protein. The sample has some 400,000 distinct CDR3 sequences, approximately 19% seen once; the top ten hold about 3.7%. The sequencing input was blood. The clonotype was recovered from a woman aged 18 to 35 with Graves' hyperthyroidism. The rearrangement joins TRBV2 to TRBJ1-4; tentative D call: TRBD1 (5 bases). The CDR3 bases are TGTGCCACCAGAGGGGCAGGCCTTAATGAAAAACTGTTTTTT. Translating gives CATRGAGLNEKLFF.